This T cell receptor beta chain derives from a study of blood T cell repertoires in COVID-19. The overall study: In each case, the material was cDNA or gDNA derived from T cells, B-cell-depleted T cells, or PBMCs.

About this clone itself: This sample includes further DNA sequences coding for the same CDR3.

Original data processing: Amplification of reference gene primers was used by the study to estimate nucleated cell counts. Profiling relied on immunoSEQ multiplex PCR, and the TCRdb table lists in-frame clones only, not all of them. That table supplies the V and J calls and clone size; D and trimming were determined from the DNA. The sample consists of roughly 300,000 clones, 70% to 90% of them appearing once. Per germline, CDR1 LNHDA and CDR2 SQIVND (reference sequence). V lost 8 bases and J lost 1, with 11 bases in between. The CDR3 totals 13 residues. Sample: peripheral blood. The sequence came from a woman in her 50s who had recovered from COVID-19. The chain joins TRBV19 to TRBJ1-1; TRBD1 might be the D (5 bases). In DNA form, the CDR3 reads TGTGCCAGTTCCACGACAGCGAACACTGAAGCTTTCTTT. Translating gives CASSTTANTEAFF.